This entry lists 25 T cell receptor beta chains sequenced from one sample in a study of blood T cell repertoires in COVID-19. Method: immunoSEQ multiplex PCR; TCRdb's copy keeps in-frame clones and lacks some. The sample lists some 100,000 clones; about 86% were seen once. Material for sequencing was peripheral blood. These receptors all stem from a man aged 50 or older with COVID-19, enrolled during active disease.

The chain has TRBV10-3 and TRBJ1-1, with D possibly being TRBD1 (5 bases). This CDR3 has 14 amino acids. Germline loops: CDR1 ENHRY, CDR2 SYGVKD. Trimming took off 0 bases at V and 3 bases at J, with 8 bases between the two ends. CDR3 sequence (DNA): TGTGCCATCAGTGAGTCAGGGGCGGACACTGAAGCTTTCTTT. Protein sequence: CAISESGADTEAFF.

This sequence joins TRBV5-1 and TRBJ1-6; D perhaps matches TRBD1 (6 bases). Germline V gives CDR1 SGHRS, CDR2 YFSETQ. The CDR3 totals 16 residues. The V and J ends lost 1 base and 5 bases respectively, with 13 bases between them. CDR3 amino acids: CASSLRQGTNNSPLHF. For the CDR3, the DNA is TGCGCCAGCAGCTTGAGGCAGGGGACCAATAATTCACCCCTCCACTTT.

The genes are TRBV5-5 and TRBJ1-6; 10 nucleotides match TRBD1. Germline CDR1 is SGHKS and CDR2 is YYEKEE (reference sequence). The CDR3 consists of 15 residues. V was pared by 3 bases and J by 5 bases, with 2 bases of the junction left unmatched. CDR3: CASSWGQGNNSPLHF. CDR3 DNA sequence: TGTGCCAGCAGCTGGGGACAGGGGAATAATTCACCCCTCCACTTT.

This clone was counted a single time. This chain uses TRBV27 with TRBJ1-1, with a weak D call TRBD1 (6 bases). Trimming took off 4 bases at V and 4 bases at J, with 13 bases between the two ends. The CDR3 runs 14 residues. In germline, CDR1 is MNHEY, CDR2 SMNVEV (reference sequence). This CDR3 reads CASSYNRVGTEAFF. CDR3 in DNA: TGTGCCAGCAGTTACAACAGGGTGGGCACTGAAGCTTTCTTT.

This chain links TRBV28 with TRBJ1-2; 8 bases agree with TRBD1. V shed 6 bases and J 4 bases; nucleotides not matched to a gene: 4. CDR1 MDHEN and CDR2 SYDVKM come from the germline V gene. The CDR3 loop spans 13 amino acids. This chain's CDR3 is CASSKGQGYGYTF. DNA for the CDR3: TGTGCCAGCAGCAAAGGACAGGGCTATGGCTACACCTTC.

The chain has TRBV29-1 and TRBJ1-5; no reliable D call. V lost 6 bases to trimming and J lost 5 bases, with 17 bases between them. Germline V gene sequence: CDR1 SQVTM, CDR2 ANQGSEA. The CDR3 has 14 residues. CDR3 loop: CSVDGPRGDQPQHF. DNA for the CDR3: TGCAGCGTGGACGGGCCTCGGGGTGATCAGCCCCAGCATTTT.

This clone was seen just once. The J gene is TRBJ1-3, the V gene TRBV6-5; D unclear. Germline V gives CDR1 MNHEY, CDR2 SVGAGI. The CDR3 is made up of 15 amino acids. V lost 0 bases and J 3 bases, leaving 9 bases between the germline ends. CDR3 loop: CASSYSRGNGNTIYF. The DNA for the CDR3 is TGTGCCAGCAGTTACTCGCGGGGAAATGGAAACACCATATATTTT.

The chain combines TRBV2 with TRBJ1-2; TRBD1 might be the D (6 bases). This CDR3 has 15 residues. The ends were cut back, 6 bases at V and 1 base at J, with 15 bases in the middle. CDR1 is SNHLY and CDR2 is FYNNEI in the germline V gene. The CDR3 loop reads CASSSQGGGNYGYTF. The CDR3 DNA reads as TGTGCCAGCAGCTCACAGGGAGGGGGTAACTATGGCTACACCTTC. The full variable domain, its missing parts supplied by reference TRBV2 and TRBJ1-2, is EPEVTQTPSHQVTQMGQEVILRCVPISNHLYFYWYRQILGQKVEFLVSFYNNEISEKSEIFDDQFSVERPDGSNFTLKIRSTKLEDSAMYFCASSSQGGGNYGYTFGSGTRLTVV.

V usage is TRBV30 and J usage is TRBJ2-5; D might be TRBD2 (6 bases). The CDR3 runs 17 residues. CDR1 is GTSNPN and CDR2 is SVGIG in the germline V gene (reference sequence). Trimming left V 5 bases short and J 0 bases short, with 22 bases between. The CDR3 DNA sequence: TGTGCCTGGGGACGTAGGTCGGCGGGGCCGTACCAAGAGACCCAGTACTTC. This encodes CAWGRRSAGPYQETQYF.

The genes are TRBV30 and TRBJ1-6, with D perhaps TRBD1 (6 bases). This CDR3 is 13 amino acids long. CDR1 is GTSNPN and CDR2 is SVGIG in the germline V gene (reference sequence). Trimming took 7 bases from V and 5 from J, leaving 12 bases between them. CDR3 nucleotides: TGTGCCTTGGCAGGGGCGGATAATTCACCCCTCCACTTT. Translating gives CALAGADNSPLHF.

The chain carries TRBV11-2 and TRBJ1-5, with D possibly being TRBD1 (6 bases). This CDR3 has 15 residues. Germline CDR1 and CDR2: SGHAT and FQNNGV. The V end was cut by 5 bases, the J end by 7 bases, with 18 bases between. The CDR3 reads CASSLGAGDDQPQHF. Written as DNA, the CDR3 is TGTGCCAGCAGCCTAGGGGCAGGGGACGACCAGCCCCAGCATTTT.

The chain carries TRBV7-2 and TRBJ1-6, with 7 positions matching TRBD1. V lost 1 base to trimming and J lost 7 bases; unmatched junction nucleotides: 1. CDR1 and CDR2 (germline): SGHTA, FQGNSA. This CDR3 contains 14 residues. This chain's CDR3 is CASSLEGANSPLHF. The CDR3 DNA sequence: TGTGCCAGCAGCTTAGAGGGGGCCAATTCACCCCTCCACTTT.

The chain has TRBV3-1 (or the pseudogene TRBV3-2) and TRBJ1-4; 11 bases align to TRBD1. The CDR3 runs 14 residues. The germline V gene encodes CDR1 LGHDT and CDR2 YNNKEL (reference sequence). The V and J ends lost 4 bases and 8 bases, in that order; junction bases with no gene match: 3. CDR3 protein: CASSRTGGIEKLFF. The CDR3 nucleotides read TGTGCCAGCAGCCGGACAGGGGGCATAGAAAAACTGTTTTTT.

The V gene is TRBV30, the J gene TRBJ1-2, with a weak D call TRBD1 (6 bases). The length of the CDR3 is 12 residues. Germline V gene lookup returns CDR1 GTSNPN and CDR2 SVGIG (reference sequence). V was clipped by 4 bases and J by 12 bases, with 18 bases between them. CDR3 protein: CAWIEPGQRNTF. CDR3 in DNA: TGTGCCTGGATTGAACCGGGACAAAGAAACACCTTC.

The rearrangement links TRBV2 to TRBJ2-1, with 9 bases that match TRBD2. The germline V gene encodes CDR1 SNHLY and CDR2 FYNNEI. Trimming took 3 bases from V and 0 from J; bases not matched to a gene: 6. CDR3 size: 17 residues. The CDR3 DNA follows: TGTGCCAGCAGTGATTCGCTAGCGGGGAGCTCCTACAATGAGCAGTTCTTC. Its protein product is CASSDSLAGSSYNEQFF.

The chain combines TRBV6-2 or TRBV6-3 with TRBJ1-1; a possible D gene is TRBD1 (6 bases). Looked up from germline, CDR1 is MNHEY and CDR2 is SVGEGT. The CDR3 has 15 amino acids. The ends were cut back, 0 bases at V and 3 bases at J, with 11 bases in the middle. The CDR3 here is CASSYSGGRDTEAFF. CDR3 in DNA: TGTGCCAGCAGTTACTCGGGGGGGCGCGACACTGAAGCTTTCTTT.

The chain employs TRBV5-4 and TRBJ1-6; a weak D match, TRBD1 (6 bases). V shed 4 bases and J shed 2 bases, with 10 bases lying between them. Looked up from germline, CDR1 is SGHNT and CDR2 is YYREEE (reference sequence). This CDR3 spans 15 amino acids. DNA for the CDR3: TGTGCCAGCAGCCGTGGGACAACCTATAATTCACCCCTCCACTTT. Its translation is CASSRGTTYNSPLHF.

This chain joins TRBV6-5 and TRBJ2-7, with 9 nucleotides matching TRBD2. V shed 5 bases and J 4 bases; nucleotides not matched to a gene: 3. CDR3 size: 13 residues. The germline V gene has CDR1 MNHEY and CDR2 SVGAGI. CDR3 sequence reads: CASSMTSGYEQYF. CDR3 in DNA: TGTGCCAGCAGTATGACTAGCGGTTACGAGCAGTACTTC.

The rearrangement links TRBV5-4 to TRBJ1-2; D remains ambiguous. The CDR3 is 15 residues long. V was trimmed by 4 bases and J by 2 bases, leaving 15 bases between them. CDR1 and CDR2 (germline): SGHNT, YYREEE (reference sequence). The DNA for the CDR3 is TGTGCCAGCAGCCCGCGGAACGGGGTAAACTATGGCTACACCTTC. Its protein is CASSPRNGVNYGYTF.

This chain joins TRBV6-5 and TRBJ2-7, with 9 bases identical to TRBD1. Germline CDR1 is MNHEY and CDR2 is SVGAGI. CDR3 length: 15 amino acids. The trim removed 5 bases at V and 0 bases at J, leaving 5 bases unmatched. CDR3 amino acids: CASSIRQGDSYEQYF. The CDR3 DNA is TGTGCCAGCAGTATCCGACAGGGGGACTCCTACGAGCAGTACTTC.

The chain recombines TRBV6-2 or TRBV6-3 with TRBJ1-2, with unresolved D. The V end lost 2 bases, the J end lost 7 bases, and 14 bases lay between the germline ends. The CDR3 spans 14 residues. The germline V gene has CDR1 MNHEY and CDR2 SVGEGT. Here the CDR3 DNA reads TGTGCCAGCAGTTACACGAGAGGGCGAAGTGGCTACACCTTC. It codes for CASSYTRGRSGYTF.

CDR3: CASRRGTETNYGYTF. The CDR3 DNA follows: TGTGCCAGCAGACGTGGGACAGAAACTAACTATGGCTACACCTTC. The V gene is TRBV11-2, the J gene TRBJ1-2, with 7 positions matching TRBD1. CDR1 is SGHAT and CDR2 is FQNNGV in the germline V gene. The CDR3 is 15 amino acids. Germline trimming cut 6 bases from V and 0 bases from J; bases unmatched to any gene: 7.

V is TRBV30 and J is TRBJ1-6, with D perhaps matching TRBD1 (5 bases). Germline V gives CDR1 GTSNPN, CDR2 SVGIG (reference sequence). Trimming took 2 bases from V and 4 from J, leaving 12 bases between them. There are 15 residues in the CDR3. For the CDR3, the DNA is TGTGCCTGGAGTTTGATGACAGTTTATAATTCACCCCTCCACTTT. This encodes CAWSLMTVYNSPLHF.

This chain joins TRBV6-2 or TRBV6-3 and TRBJ1-6; D uncertain. Germline V gene data show CDR1 as MNHEY and CDR2 as SVGEGT. This CDR3 is 14 amino acids long. V lost 1 base and J 7 bases, leaving 8 bases between the germline ends. The CDR3 nucleotides are TGTGCCAGCAGTTACTTACTCTGGAATTCACCCCTCCACTTT. Encoded protein: CASSYLLWNSPLHF.

J is TRBJ1-2 and V is TRBV4-1; D is unresolved. Germline V gene sequence: CDR1 MGHRA, CDR2 YSYEKL. V dropped 1 base and J dropped 5 bases, with 8 bases sitting between them. The CDR3 length is 13 residues. CDR3: CASSQGQIYGYTF. CDR3 bases: TGCGCCAGCAGCCAAGGGCAGATTTATGGCTACACCTTC.